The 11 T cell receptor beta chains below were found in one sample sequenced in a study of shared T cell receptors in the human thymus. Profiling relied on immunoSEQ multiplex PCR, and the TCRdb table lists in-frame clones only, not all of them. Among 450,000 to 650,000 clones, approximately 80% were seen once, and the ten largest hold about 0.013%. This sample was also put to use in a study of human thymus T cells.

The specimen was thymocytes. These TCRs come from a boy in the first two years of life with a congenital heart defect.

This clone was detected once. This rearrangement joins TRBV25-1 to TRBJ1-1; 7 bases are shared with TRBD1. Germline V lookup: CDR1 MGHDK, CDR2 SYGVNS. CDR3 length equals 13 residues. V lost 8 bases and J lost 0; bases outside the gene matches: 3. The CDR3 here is CASVGQLNTEAFF. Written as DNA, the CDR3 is TGTGCCAGCGTGGGACAGTTGAACACTGAAGCTTTCTTT.

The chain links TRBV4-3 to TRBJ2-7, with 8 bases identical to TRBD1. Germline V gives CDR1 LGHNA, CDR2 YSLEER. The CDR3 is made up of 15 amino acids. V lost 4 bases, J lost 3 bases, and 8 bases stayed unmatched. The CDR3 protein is CASSPSRQGIYEQYF. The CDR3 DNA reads TGCGCCAGCAGCCCGTCGAGACAGGGGATCTACGAGCAGTACTTC.

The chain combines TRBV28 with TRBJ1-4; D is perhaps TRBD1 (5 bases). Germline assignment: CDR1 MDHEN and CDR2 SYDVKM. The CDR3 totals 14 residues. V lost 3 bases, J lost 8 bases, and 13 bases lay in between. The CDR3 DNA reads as TGTGCCAGCAGTTTGGGCAGGGTAGGGGAAAAACTGTTTTTT. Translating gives CASSLGRVGEKLFF. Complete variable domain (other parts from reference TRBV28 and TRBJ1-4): DVKVTQSSRYLVKRTGEKVFLECVQDMDHENMFWYRQDPGLGLRLIYFSYDVKMKEKGDIPEGYSVSREKKERFSLILESASTNQTSMYLCASSLGRVGEKLFFGSGTQLSVL.

The CDR3 nucleotides are TGCGCCAGCAGCCAAGATACCCCCCCTGAGGCGCAAGAGACCCAGTACTTC. It translates to CASSQDTPPEAQETQYF. V is TRBV4-3 and J is TRBJ2-5; D ambiguous. V was pared by 0 bases and J by 2 bases, with 16 bases between. This CDR3 contains 17 residues. Germline-derived CDR1 and CDR2 are LGHNA and YSLEER.

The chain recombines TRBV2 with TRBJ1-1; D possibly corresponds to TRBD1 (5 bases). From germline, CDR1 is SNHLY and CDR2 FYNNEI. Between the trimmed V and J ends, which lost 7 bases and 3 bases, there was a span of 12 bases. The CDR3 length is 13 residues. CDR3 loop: CASKVQEHTEAFF. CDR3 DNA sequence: TGTGCCAGCAAGGTACAGGAACACACTGAAGCTTTCTTT.

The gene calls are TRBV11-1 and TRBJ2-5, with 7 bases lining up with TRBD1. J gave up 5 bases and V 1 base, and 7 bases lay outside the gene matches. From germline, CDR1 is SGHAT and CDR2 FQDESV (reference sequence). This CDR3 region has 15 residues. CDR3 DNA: TGTGCCAGCAGCTTAGACCTGGACAGGAGGGAGACCCAGTACTTC. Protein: CASSLDLDRRETQYF.

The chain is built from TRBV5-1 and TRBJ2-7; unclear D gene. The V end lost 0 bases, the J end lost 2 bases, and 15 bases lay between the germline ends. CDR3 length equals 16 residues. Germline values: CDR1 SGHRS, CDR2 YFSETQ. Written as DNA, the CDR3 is TGCGCCAGCAGCTTGGCCAGGCAGCCAGCCCCCTACGAGCAGTACTTC. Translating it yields CASSLARQPAPYEQYF. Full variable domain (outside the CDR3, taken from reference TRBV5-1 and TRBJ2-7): KAGVTQTPRYLIKTRGQQVTLSCSPISGHRSVSWYQQTPGQGLQFLFEYFSETQRNKGNFPGRFSGRQFSNSRSEMNVSTLELGDSALYLCASSLARQPAPYEQYFGPGTRLTVT.

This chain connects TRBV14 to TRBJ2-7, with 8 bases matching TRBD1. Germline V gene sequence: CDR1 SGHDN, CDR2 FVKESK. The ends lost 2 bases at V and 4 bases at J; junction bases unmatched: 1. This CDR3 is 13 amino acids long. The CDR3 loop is CASSQRTGYEQYF. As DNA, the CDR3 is TGTGCCAGCAGCCAACGGACAGGGTACGAGCAGTACTTC.

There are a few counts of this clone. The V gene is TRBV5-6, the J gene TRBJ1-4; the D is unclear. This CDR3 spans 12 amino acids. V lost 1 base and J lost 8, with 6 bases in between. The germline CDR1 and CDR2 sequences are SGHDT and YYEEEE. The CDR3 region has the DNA TGTGCCAGCAGCTTGAACGGGGAAAAACTGTTTTTT. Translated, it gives CASSLNGEKLFF.

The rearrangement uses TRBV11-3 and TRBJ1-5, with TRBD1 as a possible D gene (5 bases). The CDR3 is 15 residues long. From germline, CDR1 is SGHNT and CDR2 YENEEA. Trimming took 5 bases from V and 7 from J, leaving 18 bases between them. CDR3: CASSQGEGNRQPQHF. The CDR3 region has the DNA TGTGCCAGCAGCCAGGGCGAAGGTAATCGACAGCCCCAGCATTTT. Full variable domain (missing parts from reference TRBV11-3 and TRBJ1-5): EAGVVQSPRYKIIEKKQPVAFWCNPISGHNTLYWYLQNLGQGPELLIRYENEEAVDDSQLPKDRFSAERLKGVDSTLKIQPAELGDSAVYLCASSQGEGNRQPQHFGDGTRLSIL.

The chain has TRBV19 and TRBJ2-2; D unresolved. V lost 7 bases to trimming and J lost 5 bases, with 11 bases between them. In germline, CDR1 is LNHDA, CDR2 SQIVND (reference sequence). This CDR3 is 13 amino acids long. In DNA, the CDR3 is TGTGCCAGTAATCGGGTGTGGACCGGGGAGCTGTTTTTT. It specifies CASNRVWTGELFF.